These T cell receptor beta chains were read from a single sample in a study of blood T cell repertoires in COVID-19. Libraries were prepared by immunoSEQ multiplex PCR; TCRdb keeps only in-frame clonotypes and omits some of them. The sample lists 120,000 to 150,000 clones, roughly 90% occurring once. The sequenced material came from peripheral blood. These receptors originate from a man aged 45-65 years with active or convalescent COVID-19. CDR3s include the opening cysteine and the closing phenylalanine or tryptophan. A D gene is named only where the DNA matches it firmly. Clone size, where shown, is once, few, many, or a class for clones that have expanded.

clone_size: -
v_call: TRBV14
j_call: TRBJ2-1
cdr3_length: 15
d_call: -
cdr3_aa: CASSQDTGIGNEQFF
cdr3_nt: TGTGCCAGCAGCCAAGATACAGGGATCGGCAATGAGCAGTTCTTC

clone_size: -
v_call: TRBV15
j_call: TRBJ2-7
cdr3_length: 14
d_call: -
cdr3_aa: CATSSDKRQDEQYF
cdr3_nt: TGTGCCACCAGTTCGGATAAGCGACAGGACGAGCAGTACTTC

clone_size: many
v_call: TRBV5-6
j_call: TRBJ1-2
cdr3_length: 15
d_call: -
cdr3_aa: CASSRVAGGPYGYTF
cdr3_nt: TGTGCCAGCAGCAGGGTCGCCGGGGGTCCCTATGGCTACACCTTC

clone_size: -
v_call: TRBV3-1/TRBV3-2
j_call: TRBJ2-3
cdr3_length: 15
d_call: -
cdr3_aa: CASSYDSGPTDTQYF
cdr3_nt: TGTGCCAGCAGCTATGATAGCGGTCCCACAGATACGCAGTATTTT

clone_size: -
v_call: TRBV27
j_call: TRBJ2-5
cdr3_length: 16
d_call: TRBD2
cdr3_aa: CASSSRTSGRIETQYF
cdr3_nt: TGTGCCAGCAGTTCGAGGACTAGCGGGAGAATAGAGACCCAGTACTTC

clone_size: -
v_call: TRBV28
j_call: TRBJ1-5
cdr3_length: 16
d_call: -
cdr3_aa: CASSLSPRGSNQPQHF
cdr3_nt: TGTGCCAGCAGTTTAAGCCCCCGGGGGAGCAATCAGCCCCAGCATTTT

clone_size: -
v_call: TRBV3-1/TRBV3-2
j_call: TRBJ2-1
cdr3_length: 15
d_call: -
cdr3_aa: CASTYSGVLPSEQFF
cdr3_nt: TGTGCCAGCACCTATAGCGGCGTCCTCCCCAGTGAGCAGTTCTTC

clone_size: -
v_call: TRBV27
j_call: TRBJ2-5
cdr3_length: 13
d_call: TRBD1
cdr3_aa: CASSGTGGETQYF
cdr3_nt: TGTGCCAGCAGTGGGACAGGGGGCGAGACCCAGTACTTC

clone_size: -
v_call: TRBV14
j_call: TRBJ2-1
cdr3_length: 17
d_call: TRBD2
cdr3_aa: CASSQDGGLATYNEQFF
cdr3_nt: TGTGCCAGCAGCCAAGATGGGGGACTAGCGACATACAATGAGCAGTTCTTC

clone_size: -
v_call: TRBV5-5
j_call: TRBJ2-2
cdr3_length: 15
d_call: TRBD1
cdr3_aa: CASSTGQGGPGELFF
cdr3_nt: TGTGCCAGCAGCACGGGACAGGGCGGCCCCGGGGAGCTGTTTTTT

clone_size: -
v_call: TRBV6-6
j_call: TRBJ2-4
cdr3_length: 15
d_call: TRBD2
cdr3_aa: CASSYSGRDKNIQYF
cdr3_nt: TGTGCCAGCAGTTATAGCGGGAGGGATAAAAACATTCAGTACTTC

clone_size: -
v_call: TRBV19
j_call: TRBJ2-7
cdr3_length: 13
d_call: TRBD1
cdr3_aa: CASSTFRQGEQYF
cdr3_nt: TGTGCCAGTAGTACTTTCCGACAGGGCGAGCAGTACTTC

clone_size: -
v_call: TRBV5-1
j_call: TRBJ2-3
cdr3_length: 14
d_call: -
cdr3_aa: CASSLGGGTDTQYF
cdr3_nt: TGCGCCAGCAGCTTAGGGGGGGGCACAGATACGCAGTATTTT

clone_size: few
v_call: TRBV7-2
j_call: TRBJ2-7
cdr3_length: 14
d_call: TRBD1
cdr3_aa: CASSSRTGSYEQYF
cdr3_nt: TGTGCCAGCAGCTCGCGGACAGGGTCCTACGAGCAGTACTTC

clone_size: -
v_call: TRBV7-9
j_call: TRBJ2-7
cdr3_length: 14
d_call: -
cdr3_aa: CASSLDTSSYEQYF
cdr3_nt: TGTGCCAGCAGTTTGGACACGAGCTCCTACGAGCAGTACTTC

clone_size: -
v_call: TRBV18
j_call: TRBJ2-1
cdr3_length: 15
d_call: TRBD1
cdr3_aa: CASSPPAGGYNEQFF
cdr3_nt: TGTGCCAGCTCACCACCTGCAGGGGGCTACAATGAGCAGTTCTTC

clone_size: -
v_call: TRBV19
j_call: TRBJ2-7
cdr3_length: 14
d_call: -
cdr3_aa: CASSTVGAPYEQYF
cdr3_nt: TGTGCCAGTAGTACGGTAGGGGCTCCCTACGAGCAGTACTTC

clone_size: -
v_call: TRBV6-5
j_call: TRBJ1-2
cdr3_length: 13
d_call: -
cdr3_aa: CASSPTPIYGYTF
cdr3_nt: TGTGCCAGCAGCCCGACTCCCATCTATGGCTACACCTTC

clone_size: -
v_call: TRBV28
j_call: TRBJ2-7
cdr3_length: 16
d_call: TRBD1
cdr3_aa: CASSLLGTGKAYEQYF
cdr3_nt: TGTGCCAGCAGTTTATTAGGGACAGGGAAGGCCTACGAGCAGTACTTC

clone_size: -
v_call: TRBV10-2
j_call: TRBJ2-5
cdr3_length: 14
d_call: -
cdr3_aa: CASTNRDYQETQYF
cdr3_nt: TGCGCCAGCACTAACCGGGACTACCAAGAGACCCAGTACTTC

clone_size: -
v_call: TRBV6-2/TRBV6-3
j_call: TRBJ2-7
cdr3_length: 15
d_call: -
cdr3_aa: CASSYSRGASYEQYF
cdr3_nt: TGTGCCAGCAGTTACTCCCGGGGGGCGAGCTACGAGCAGTACTTC

clone_size: -
v_call: TRBV19
j_call: TRBJ1-1
cdr3_length: 13
d_call: TRBD1
cdr3_aa: CASSRDRGTEAFF
cdr3_nt: TGTGCCAGTAGTCGGGACAGGGGGACTGAAGCTTTCTTT

clone_size: -
v_call: TRBV6-5
j_call: TRBJ2-1
cdr3_length: 14
d_call: -
cdr3_aa: CASSYVAAYNEQFF
cdr3_nt: TGTGCCAGCAGTTACGTAGCGGCCTACAATGAGCAGTTCTTC

clone_size: once
v_call: TRBV5-8
j_call: TRBJ1-1
cdr3_length: 14
d_call: -
cdr3_aa: CASSLDRVRTEAFF
cdr3_nt: TGTGCCAGCAGCTTGGACAGGGTTCGCACTGAAGCTTTCTTT

clone_size: -
v_call: TRBV7-9
j_call: TRBJ2-3
cdr3_length: 16
d_call: -
cdr3_aa: CASSDPDTWGTDTQYF
cdr3_nt: TGTGCCAGCAGCGACCCGGACACCTGGGGCACAGATACGCAGTATTTT

clone_size: -
v_call: TRBV5-1
j_call: TRBJ2-3
cdr3_length: 14
d_call: -
cdr3_aa: CASSPRSSTDTQYF
cdr3_nt: TGCGCCAGCAGCCCCCGAAGCAGCACAGATACGCAGTATTTT

clone_size: -
v_call: TRBV3-1/TRBV3-2
j_call: TRBJ2-4
cdr3_length: 15
d_call: TRBD2
cdr3_aa: CASSQAGTSSGIQYF
cdr3_nt: TGTGCCAGCAGCCAGGCCGGGACTAGTTCGGGCATTCAGTACTTC

clone_size: -
v_call: TRBV12-5
j_call: TRBJ2-2
cdr3_length: 13
d_call: TRBD1
cdr3_aa: CASGRQGTGELFF
cdr3_nt: TGTGCTAGTGGTCGACAGGGGACCGGGGAGCTGTTTTTT

clone_size: -
v_call: TRBV24-1
j_call: TRBJ1-1
cdr3_length: 14
d_call: -
cdr3_aa: CATSDPRWEAEAFF
cdr3_nt: TGTGCCACCAGTGATCCTAGGTGGGAGGCTGAAGCTTTCTTT

clone_size: few
v_call: TRBV5-1
j_call: TRBJ2-7
cdr3_length: 15
d_call: TRBD1
cdr3_aa: CASSLDGTGRYEQYF
cdr3_nt: TGCGCCAGCAGCTTGGATGGGACAGGGCGATACGAGCAGTACTTC

clone_size: once
v_call: TRBV6-6
j_call: TRBJ2-7
cdr3_length: 14
d_call: -
cdr3_aa: CASSPSGQSYEQYF
cdr3_nt: TGTGCCAGCAGCCCAAGTGGGCAGTCCTACGAGCAGTACTTC

clone_size: -
v_call: TRBV9
j_call: TRBJ1-1
cdr3_length: 14
d_call: -
cdr3_aa: CASSVEPGQTEAFF
cdr3_nt: TGTGCCAGCAGCGTAGAACCAGGGCAGACTGAAGCTTTCTTT

clone_size: -
v_call: TRBV19
j_call: TRBJ1-6
cdr3_length: 14
d_call: -
cdr3_aa: CASSTREKGSPLHF
cdr3_nt: TGTGCCAGTAGTACCCGGGAGAAGGGTTCACCCCTCCACTTT

clone_size: -
v_call: TRBV29-1
j_call: TRBJ1-2
cdr3_length: 12
d_call: -
cdr3_aa: CSVGGTTLGYTF
cdr3_nt: TGCAGCGTGGGGGGGACCACCCTGGGCTACACCTTC

clone_size: -
v_call: TRBV5-1
j_call: TRBJ1-2
cdr3_length: 13
d_call: TRBD1
cdr3_aa: CASSRDSSHGYTF
cdr3_nt: TGCGCCAGCAGTCGGGACAGCTCTCACGGCTACACCTTC

clone_size: once
v_call: TRBV14
j_call: TRBJ1-2
cdr3_length: 16
d_call: -
cdr3_aa: CASSQGFKGQNYGYTF
cdr3_nt: TGTGCCAGCAGCCAGGGGTTCAAGGGGCAGAACTATGGCTACACCTTC

clone_size: -
v_call: TRBV11-3
j_call: TRBJ2-3
cdr3_length: 14
d_call: -
cdr3_aa: CASSSPGYTDTQYF
cdr3_nt: TGTGCCAGCAGCTCCCCAGGGTACACAGATACGCAGTATTTT

clone_size: -
v_call: TRBV10-3
j_call: TRBJ1-5
cdr3_length: 14
d_call: -
cdr3_aa: CAAWGGLDNQPQHF
cdr3_nt: TGTGCCGCGTGGGGAGGCCTTGACAATCAGCCCCAGCATTTT

clone_size: -
v_call: TRBV6-5
j_call: TRBJ2-6
cdr3_length: 11
d_call: -
cdr3_aa: CASLWTFVLTF
cdr3_nt: TGTGCCAGTCTTTGGACTTTCGTCCTGACTTTC

clone_size: -
v_call: TRBV7-8
j_call: TRBJ2-2
cdr3_length: 15
d_call: -
cdr3_aa: CASSSPGHPTGELFF
cdr3_nt: TGTGCCAGCAGCTCCCCGGGACACCCCACCGGGGAGCTGTTTTTT

clone_size: -
v_call: TRBV29-1
j_call: TRBJ2-7
cdr3_length: 14
d_call: TRBD1
cdr3_aa: CSVPGTGGIYEQYF
cdr3_nt: TGCAGCGTCCCCGGGACAGGGGGTATATACGAGCAGTACTTC